The 26 T cell receptor beta chains below were found in one sample sequenced in a study of CD8+ T cells in alopecia areata. After isolation, RNA underwent reverse transcription to generate cDNA as the sequencing template. Sequenced by immunoSEQ multiplex PCR; TCRdb stores in-frame clones only, minus some. The profile shows over 150,000 clones, 60% of them singletons. Noted treatment: oral pan-JAK inhibitor, 5-10 mg twice daily. The input for sequencing was CD4+ T cells sorted from blood, taken at week 4, from a patient treated with tofacitinib. All receptors derive from a human donor with alopecia areata.

This clone was detected only once. The chain employs TRBV2 and TRBJ2-5; D gene uncertain. V was cut by 5 bases and J by 2 bases, with 6 bases left in between. CDR3 size: 12 residues. The germline gives CDR1 SNHLY, CDR2 FYNNEI. The CDR3 loop is CASSPPQETQYF. In nucleotides, the CDR3 is TGTGCCAGCAGTCCTCCTCAAGAGACCCAGTACTTC.

The chain is built from TRBV30 and TRBJ2-3; 9 bases agree with TRBD2. The germline CDR1 and CDR2 sequences are GTSNPN and SVGIG (reference sequence). J was trimmed by 8 bases and V by 3 bases; bases with no gene match: 3. This CDR3 comprises 12 residues. The DNA for the CDR3 is TGTGCCTGGAGCGGCGGGAGGGCTACGCAGTATTTT. It is translated as CAWSGGRATQYF.

The V and J genes are TRBV10-3 and TRBJ1-1; maybe TRBD1 (5 bases). Germline V gene sequence: CDR1 ENHRY, CDR2 SYGVKD. This CDR3 region has 16 residues. Trimming left V 3 bases short and J 1 base short, with 15 bases between. The CDR3 DNA reads as TGTGCCATCAGTGATTCGTCCCGGGGGGGGAACACTGAAGCTTTCTTT. Translation gives CAISDSSRGGNTEAFF.

This chain links TRBV29-1 with TRBJ2-1; D not resolved. CDR1 SQVTM and CDR2 ANQGSEA come from the germline V gene. Trimming removed 5 bases from V and 1 base from J, with 3 bases in between. This CDR3 has 11 amino acids. CDR3 amino acids: CSVWSYNEQFF. CDR3 bases: TGCAGCGTTTGGTCCTACAATGAGCAGTTCTTC.

At least ten counts were recorded for this clone. The rearrangement links TRBV28 to TRBJ2-1, with TRBD2 matching 10 bases. With V trimmed by 6 bases and J by 6 bases, 5 bases remained unmatched. There are 14 residues in the CDR3. The germline gives CDR1 MDHEN, CDR2 SYDVKM. DNA for the CDR3: TGTGCCAGCAGACCGGGACTAGCGACCAATGAGCAGTTCTTC. Its translation: CASRPGLATNEQFF.

The V call is TRBV28, the J call TRBJ2-7; D gene uncertain. Trimming removed 6 bases from V and 3 bases from J, with 6 bases in between. Germline V CDR1 and CDR2: MDHEN, SYDVKM. This CDR3 contains 11 residues. The CDR3 sequence: CASSGYYEQYF. The CDR3 region has the DNA TGTGCCAGCAGCGGGTACTACGAGCAGTACTTC. Full variable domain (outside the CDR3, taken from reference TRBV28 and TRBJ2-7): DVKVTQSSRYLVKRTGEKVFLECVQDMDHENMFWYRQDPGLGLRLIYFSYDVKMKEKGDIPEGYSVSREKKERFSLILESASTNQTSMYLCASSGYYEQYFGPGTRLTVT.

V and J are TRBV11-2 and TRBJ2-3; D gene unclear. In germline, CDR1 is SGHAT, CDR2 FQNNGV. This CDR3 is built from 14 residues. V lost 1 base and J lost 2, with 7 bases in between. The DNA for the CDR3 is TGTGCCAGCAGCTTAGGGGCCTACACAGATACGCAGTATTTT. Its translation: CASSLGAYTDTQYF.

The rearrangement uses TRBV15 and TRBJ1-3; D unclear. V was clipped by 9 bases and J by 0 bases, with 6 bases between them. The CDR3 contains 12 residues. Looked up from germline, CDR1 is LNHNV and CDR2 is YYDKDF (reference sequence). This CDR3 is CATGNSGNTIYF. CDR3 DNA sequence: TGTGCCACTGGGAACTCTGGAAACACCATATATTTT.

The V call is TRBV15, the J call TRBJ2-5; maybe TRBD1 (6 bases). The CDR3 is 14 amino acids. V lost 3 bases and J lost 5, with 13 bases in between. CDR1 is LNHNV and CDR2 is YYDKDF in the germline V gene (reference sequence). Written as DNA, the CDR3 is TGTGCCACCAGCAGGGACGGACAGTCGGAGACCCAGTACTTC. Protein: CATSRDGQSETQYF. The variable domain in full, completed from reference TRBV15 and TRBJ2-5, reads DAMVIQNPRYQVTQFGKPVTLSCSQTLNHNVMYWYQQKSSQAPKLLFHYYDKDFNNEADTPDNFQSRRPNTSFCFLDIRSPGLGDTAMYLCATSRDGQSETQYFGPGTRLLVL.

This chain joins TRBV30 and TRBJ1-2; TRBD1 matches 7 bases. Germline V gene lookup returns CDR1 GTSNPN and CDR2 SVGIG (reference sequence). The CDR3 totals 13 residues. After removal of 0 bases from V and 4 bases from J, the junction contained 2 bases not matched to a gene. This CDR3 reads CAWSVKGAYGYTF. CDR3 sequence (DNA): TGTGCCTGGAGTGTAAAGGGGGCCTATGGCTACACCTTC.

This clone was observed a handful of times. The chain links TRBV5-6 to TRBJ2-1, with D perhaps matching TRBD1 (5 bases). The CDR3 has 13 residues. V dropped 2 bases and J dropped 9 bases, with 12 bases sitting between them. Germline V gives CDR1 SGHDT, CDR2 YYEEEE. This chain's CDR3 is CASSLGEWGEQFF. The CDR3 bases are TGTGCCAGCAGCTTAGGGGAATGGGGTGAGCAGTTCTTC.

This clone turned up a few times. The rearrangement uses TRBV19 and TRBJ2-2, with 7 bases that match TRBD1. Per germline, CDR1 LNHDA and CDR2 SQIVND (reference sequence). This CDR3 spans 13 amino acids. V gave up 10 bases and J gave up 1 base; unmatched junction bases: 3. CDR3 nucleotide sequence: TGTGCCACTACAGGGGTGAACACCGGGGAGCTGTTTTTT. Its translation: CATTGVNTGELFF.

This clone was picked up a small number of times. This chain uses TRBV7-3 with TRBJ2-2; perhaps TRBD2 as D (6 bases). The CDR3 covers 15 residues. The V gene lost 2 bases and the J gene lost 3 bases, with 10 bases spanning the gap. Germline V lookup: CDR1 SGHTA, CDR2 FQGTGA. This chain's CDR3 is CASSLVPGDTGELFF. The CDR3 region has the DNA TGTGCCAGCAGCTTAGTCCCGGGGGACACCGGGGAGCTGTTTTTT. The full variable domain, completed using reference TRBV7-3 and TRBJ2-2, is GAGVSQTPSNKVTEKGKYVELRCDPISGHTALYWYRQSLGQGPEFLIYFQGTGAADDSGLPNDRFFAVRPEGSVSTLKIQRTERGDSAVYLCASSLVPGDTGELFFGEGSRLTVL.

CDR3 residues: CSVDQESSYEQYF. In nucleotides, the CDR3 is TGCAGCGTTGATCAGGAGAGCTCCTACGAGCAGTACTTC. V is TRBV29-1 and J is TRBJ2-7; D is unresolved. Germline V lookup: CDR1 SQVTM, CDR2 ANQGSEA. The CDR3 totals 13 residues. Trimming shortened V by 3 bases and J by 0 bases, and 9 bases separated the two germline ends.

V is TRBV15 and J is TRBJ1-1, with D maybe TRBD1 (5 bases). The V gene's germline CDR1 is LNHNV and CDR2 YYDKDF (reference sequence). The ends were cut back, 3 bases at V and 7 bases at J, with 12 bases in the middle. The CDR3 length is 13 residues. This CDR3 is CATSSDSKVEAFF. DNA for the CDR3: TGTGCCACCAGCAGTGACAGTAAGGTTGAAGCTTTCTTT.

The chain has TRBV29-1 and TRBJ1-1; D may be TRBD1 (6 bases). Germline V gives CDR1 SQVTM, CDR2 ANQGSEA. Trimming took 3 bases from V and 4 from J, leaving 21 bases between them. This CDR3 comprises 16 residues. The CDR3 region is CSVDRRRGGISTEAFF. The CDR3 DNA is TGCAGCGTTGATAGGAGGCGGGGGGGCATCAGCACTGAAGCTTTCTTT.

The V gene is TRBV7-6, the J gene TRBJ2-5; D not certain. There are 15 residues in the CDR3. The V and J ends lost 3 bases and 1 base respectively, with 12 bases between them. The germline CDR1 and CDR2 sequences are SGHVS and FNYEAQ. The CDR3 DNA reads TGTGCCAGCAGCTTGGGGTGGGAAACCCAAGAGACCCAGTACTTC. It encodes CASSLGWETQETQYF.

V gene TRBV7-3 combines with J gene TRBJ2-5; the D gene is possibly TRBD2 (7 bases). Trimming cost V 3 bases and J 5 bases, with 16 bases left between them. There are 15 residues in the CDR3. Per the germline V gene, CDR1 is SGHTA and CDR2 is FQGTGA. The CDR3 reads CASSFSRGGLETQYF. The CDR3 nucleotides are TGTGCCAGCAGCTTTAGCAGGGGAGGGTTGGAGACCCAGTACTTC.

The chain is built from TRBV10-3 and TRBJ1-5; D possibly corresponds to TRBD1 (6 bases). CDR3 length: 15 amino acids. Trimming removed 6 bases from V and 7 bases from J, with 19 bases in between. The germline V gene encodes CDR1 ENHRY and CDR2 SYGVKD. The CDR3 DNA is TGTGCCATCAGCGAGAGGGGGGCGCGAGTGCAGCCCCAGCATTTT. This encodes CAISERGARVQPQHF.

The chain couples TRBV5-1 to TRBJ1-5; no clear D. The length of the CDR3 is 15 residues. Trimming took off 0 bases at V and 7 bases at J, with 14 bases between the two ends. The germline V gene has CDR1 SGHRS and CDR2 YFSETQ. The CDR3, as DNA: TGCGCCAGCAGCTTGGAAGGAAATCGGGGACAGCCCCAGCATTTT. Protein product: CASSLEGNRGQPQHF.

The sample holds one count of this clone. This chain uses TRBV5-1 with TRBJ2-7; the match to TRBD2 covers 12 bases. The CDR3 sequence is 15 residues long. With V trimmed by 4 bases and J by 5 bases, 7 bases remained unmatched. Germline CDR1 reads SGHRS; CDR2 reads YFSETQ. DNA of the CDR3: TGCGCCAGCAGCCTCCTAGCGGGAGGGCCTGACGAGCAGTACTTC. Amino acids: CASSLLAGGPDEQYF.

The rearrangement links TRBV7-8 to TRBJ1-1; D is undetermined. CDR1 and CDR2 from the germline V gene are SGHVS and FQNEAQ. CDR3 size: 14 residues. V shed 1 base and J shed 1 base, with 7 bases lying between them. The CDR3 spells CASSLVSGNTEAFF. CDR3 in DNA: TGTGCCAGCAGCTTAGTGTCAGGGAACACTGAAGCTTTCTTT.

The genes are TRBV9 and TRBJ2-7, with a tentative D call TRBD2 (5 bases). In germline, CDR1 is SGDLS, CDR2 YYNGEE. The CDR3 sequence is 14 residues long. V lost 0 bases to trimming and J lost 1 base, with 8 bases between them. The chain's CDR3 is CASSVDERSYEQYF. The CDR3 DNA follows: TGTGCCAGCAGCGTAGATGAGCGGTCCTACGAGCAGTACTTC.

V is TRBV7-9 and J is TRBJ2-3, with D possibly matching TRBD1 (6 bases). Trimming shortened V by 5 bases and J by 0 bases, and 12 bases separated the two germline ends. Per the germline V gene, CDR1 is SEHNR and CDR2 is FQNEAQ (reference sequence). This CDR3 region has 15 residues. The CDR3 is CASSRTGPSTDTQYF. The CDR3 DNA sequence: TGTGCCAGCAGCCGCACAGGGCCTAGCACAGATACGCAGTATTTT.

The chain carries TRBV30 and TRBJ1-5; tentatively, D is TRBD1 (6 bases). Looked up from germline, CDR1 is GTSNPN and CDR2 is SVGIG (reference sequence). The CDR3 consists of 15 residues. The ends were cut back, 2 bases at V and 7 bases at J, with 18 bases in the middle. DNA for the CDR3: TGTGCCTGGAGTCGCGGGACAAACCAAAGACAGCCCCAGCATTTT. It translates to CAWSRGTNQRQPQHF.

The chain carries TRBV2 and TRBJ1-2; 8 nucleotides agree with TRBD1. CDR3 length equals 15 residues. V dropped 6 bases and J dropped 3; count of bases not matched to a gene: 9. Germline CDR1 is SNHLY and CDR2 is FYNNEI. The CDR3 DNA sequence: TGTGCCAGCAGCTTGGACAGGGTGGTTGACTATGGCTACACCTTC. It is translated as CASSLDRVVDYGYTF.